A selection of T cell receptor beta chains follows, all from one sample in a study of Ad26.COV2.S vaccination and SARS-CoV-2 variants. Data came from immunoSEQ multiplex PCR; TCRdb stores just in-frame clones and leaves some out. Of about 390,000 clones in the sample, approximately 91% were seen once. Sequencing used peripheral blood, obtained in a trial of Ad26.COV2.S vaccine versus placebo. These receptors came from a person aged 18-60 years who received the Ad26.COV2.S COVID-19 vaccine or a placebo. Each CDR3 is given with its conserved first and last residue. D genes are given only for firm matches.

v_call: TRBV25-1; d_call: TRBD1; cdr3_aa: CASRRGTGALTDTQYF
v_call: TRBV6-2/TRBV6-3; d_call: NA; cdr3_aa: CASSYGGVNSPLHF
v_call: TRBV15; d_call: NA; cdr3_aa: CATSSLDGTEYNEQFF
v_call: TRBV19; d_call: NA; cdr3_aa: CASSYPGRYNEQFF
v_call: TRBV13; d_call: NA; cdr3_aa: CASSPPFAGDNYNEQFF
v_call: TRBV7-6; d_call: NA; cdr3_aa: CASSLGGGGPTEAFF
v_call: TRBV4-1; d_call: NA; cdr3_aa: CASSHPDRNYGYTF
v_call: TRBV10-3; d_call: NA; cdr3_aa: CAISEQDEETQYF
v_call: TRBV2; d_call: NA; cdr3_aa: CASILQETQYF
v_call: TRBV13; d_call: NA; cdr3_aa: CASSSTKGEAFF
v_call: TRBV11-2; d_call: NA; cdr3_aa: CASSSPERNYGYTF
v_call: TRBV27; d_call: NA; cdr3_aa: CASAPRRGGYGYTF
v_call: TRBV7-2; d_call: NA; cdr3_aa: CASSIIGTSSTDTQYF
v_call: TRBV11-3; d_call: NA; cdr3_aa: CASSLKRPGCYGYTF
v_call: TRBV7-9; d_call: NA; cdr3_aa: CASGAGTGELFF
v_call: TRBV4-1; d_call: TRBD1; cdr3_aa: CASSQIGQERGLDTQYF
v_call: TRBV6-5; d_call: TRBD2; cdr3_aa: CASKNEASGAGELFF
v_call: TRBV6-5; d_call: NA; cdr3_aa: CASNQGSYNSPLHF
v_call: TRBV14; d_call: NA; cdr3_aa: CASSQDQPQHF
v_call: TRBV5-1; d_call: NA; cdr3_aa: CASTTAGNNSPLHF
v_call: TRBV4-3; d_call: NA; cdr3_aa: CASSQEWRQGYGNTIYF
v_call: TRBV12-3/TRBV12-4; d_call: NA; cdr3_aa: CASSLSRDGTQYF
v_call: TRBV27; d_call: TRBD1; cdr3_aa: CASRTGWDTEAFF
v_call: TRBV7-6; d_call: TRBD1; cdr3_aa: CASSGQGARGYTF
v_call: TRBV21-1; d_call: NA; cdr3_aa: CASSTRARQGYTEAFF
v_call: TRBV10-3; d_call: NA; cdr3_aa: CAISEQYANYGYTF
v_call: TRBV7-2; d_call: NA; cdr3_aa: CASKQPNYGYTF
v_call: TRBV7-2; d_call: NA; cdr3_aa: CASSPFTVNQPQHF
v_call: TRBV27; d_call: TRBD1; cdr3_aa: CASSTTGGRGAFF
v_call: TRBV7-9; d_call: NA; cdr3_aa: CASSLTPPEKLFF
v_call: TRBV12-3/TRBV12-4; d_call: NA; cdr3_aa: CASTSQRNTEAFF
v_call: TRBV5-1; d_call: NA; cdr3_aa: CASSLDTGAGNTIYF
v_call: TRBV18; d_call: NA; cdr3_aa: CASSPRDSDTGELFF
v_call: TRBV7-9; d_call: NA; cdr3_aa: CASSLLVTGNTGELFF
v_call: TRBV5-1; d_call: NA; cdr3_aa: CASSRGALPDTQYF
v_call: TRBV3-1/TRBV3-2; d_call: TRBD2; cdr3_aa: CASSKVAGRLHNEQFF
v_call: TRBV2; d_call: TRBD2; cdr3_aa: CASSVGPGGGNIQYF
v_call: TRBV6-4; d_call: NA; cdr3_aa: CASSPRNLIFSYNEQFF
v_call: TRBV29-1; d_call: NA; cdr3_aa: CSVTPNYGYTF
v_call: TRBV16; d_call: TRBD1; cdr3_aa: CASTRGRGLRNEKLFF
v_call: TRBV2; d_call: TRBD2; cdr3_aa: CASSGTSEGETQYF
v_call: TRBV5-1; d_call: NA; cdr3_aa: CASSLSPDPSGANVLTF
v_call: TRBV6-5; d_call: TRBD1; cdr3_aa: CASSRDRDQPQHF
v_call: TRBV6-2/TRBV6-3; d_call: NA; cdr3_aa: CASSYSLYRSQYEQYF
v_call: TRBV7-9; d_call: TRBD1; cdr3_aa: CASSLRGDRNTEAFF
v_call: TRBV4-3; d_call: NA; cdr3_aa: CASSQDRFGSTEAFF